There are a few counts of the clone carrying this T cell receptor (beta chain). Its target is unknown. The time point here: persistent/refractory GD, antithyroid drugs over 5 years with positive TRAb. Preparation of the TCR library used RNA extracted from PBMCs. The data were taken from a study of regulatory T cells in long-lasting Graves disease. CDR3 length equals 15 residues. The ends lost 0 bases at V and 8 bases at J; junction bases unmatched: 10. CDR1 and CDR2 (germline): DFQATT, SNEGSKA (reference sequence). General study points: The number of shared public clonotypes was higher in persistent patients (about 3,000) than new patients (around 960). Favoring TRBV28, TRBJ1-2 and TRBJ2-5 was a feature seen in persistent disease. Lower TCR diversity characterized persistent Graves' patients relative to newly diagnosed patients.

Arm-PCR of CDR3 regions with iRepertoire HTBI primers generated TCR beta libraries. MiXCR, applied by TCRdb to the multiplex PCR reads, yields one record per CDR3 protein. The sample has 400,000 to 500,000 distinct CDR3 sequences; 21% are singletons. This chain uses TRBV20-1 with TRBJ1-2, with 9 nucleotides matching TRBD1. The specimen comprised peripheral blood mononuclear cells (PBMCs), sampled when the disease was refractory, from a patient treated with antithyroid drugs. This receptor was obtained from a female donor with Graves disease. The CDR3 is CSARETYRGQRGYTF. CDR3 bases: TGCAGTGCTAGAGAAACATACAGGGGGCAGCGGGGCTACACCTTC.